Below are 22 T cell receptor beta chains sequenced from a single sample in a study of regulatory T cells in long-lasting Graves disease. Regarding time point: persistent/refractory GD, antithyroid drugs over 5 years with positive TRAb. Making the TCR library involved RNA that had been extracted from PBMCs. Library construction for TCR beta used iRepertoire HTBI primers and Arm-PCR of CDR3 regions. TCRdb passed the multiplex PCR reads through MiXCR, listing each CDR3 protein once. This table holds some 470,000 distinct CDR3 sequences, roughly 21% found once. The material was peripheral blood mononuclear cells (PBMCs), obtained when the disease was refractory, from a patient treated with antithyroid drugs. These receptors were obtained from a female donor with Graves disease.

V gene TRBV29-1 combines with J gene TRBJ2-6, with 8 bases identical to TRBD1. The CDR3 covers 14 residues. The V and J ends lost 7 bases and 1 base, in that order; junction bases with no gene match: 3. CDR1 SQVTM and CDR2 ANQGSEA come from the germline V gene. In nucleotides, the CDR3 is TGCAGCGCCACAGGGGGATCTGGGGCCAACGTCCTGACTTTC. Its translation is CSATGGSGANVLTF. Together with reference TRBV29-1 and TRBJ2-6, the CDR3 gives the full variable domain: SAVISQKPSRDICQRGTSLTIQCQVDSQVTMMFWYRQQPGQSLTLIATANQGSEATYESGFVIDKFPISRPNLTFSTLTVSNMSPEDSSIYLCSATGGSGANVLTFGAGSRLTVL.

V and J are TRBV27 and TRBJ2-1, with 11 bases matching TRBD1. The CDR3 covers 17 residues. V trimming: 5 bases; J trimming: 4 bases; junction bases outside the gene matches: 10. CDR1 is MNHEY and CDR2 is SMNVEV in the germline V gene (reference sequence). CDR3 DNA sequence: TGTGCCAGCAGTCCCGTATGGACAGGGGGCAGGTACAATGAGCAGTTCTTC. Protein: CASSPVWTGGRYNEQFF.

The rearrangement links TRBV20-1 to TRBJ2-1; a weak D match, TRBD2 (7 bases). Germline-derived CDR1 and CDR2 are DFQATT and SNEGSKA (reference sequence). The CDR3 spans 15 residues. Trimming removed 0 bases at V and 11 bases at J, with 20 bases between. CDR3 nucleotides: TGCAGTGCTAGAGAAAGGGGGGGAGTGGCAAACAAGCAGTTCTTC. This codes for CSARERGGVANKQFF.

This clonotype has ten or more counts. The genes are TRBV19 and TRBJ2-7, with 9 bases matching TRBD1. The ends lost 8 bases at V and 6 bases at J; junction bases unmatched: 17. CDR1 and CDR2 from the germline V gene are LNHDA and SQIVND (reference sequence). The CDR3 length is 16 residues. CDR3 DNA: TGTGCCAGTGGCCCGGACAGGGGCGATATTGTGAGCGAGCAGTACTTC. This encodes CASGPDRGDIVSEQYF.

This clonotype was seen many times. The genes are TRBV28 and TRBJ2-5; no clear D gene. Trimming left V 5 bases short and J 10 bases short, with 17 bases between. The CDR3 loop spans 13 amino acids. Germline assignment: CDR1 MDHEN and CDR2 SYDVKM. Here the CDR3 DNA reads TGTGCCAGCAGTCCCCAAGATGGACCCTACCAGTACTTC. It codes for CASSPQDGPYQYF. The full variable domain, in which reference TRBV28 and TRBJ2-5 provide the parts outside the CDR3, is DVKVTQSSRYLVKRTGEKVFLECVQDMDHENMFWYRQDPGLGLRLIYFSYDVKMKEKGDIPEGYSVSREKKERFSLILESASTNQTSMYLCASSPQDGPYQYFGPGTRLLVL.

The sample holds a few counts of this clonotype. The chain employs TRBV2 and TRBJ2-2; the match to TRBD1 covers 7 bases. Trimming removed 2 bases from V and 3 bases from J; junction bases left unmatched: 3. Germline assignment: CDR1 SNHLY and CDR2 FYNNEI. The CDR3 runs to 15 residues. As DNA, the CDR3 is TGTGCCAGCAGTGAATTGGGACAGCACACCGGGGAGCTGTTTTTT. The encoded protein is CASSELGQHTGELFF.

This clonotype was observed at least ten times. As DNA, the CDR3 is TGCAGCGTTGCTACAGGGAAAAATTCACCCCTCCACTTT. As protein: CSVATGKNSPLHF. This sequence joins TRBV29-1 and TRBJ1-6; TRBD1 is a possible D gene (6 bases). V lost 4 bases and J lost 7, with 11 bases in between. The germline V gene has CDR1 SQVTM and CDR2 ANQGSEA. The CDR3 is 13 amino acids.

As regards this clonotype: Sequence at one end of the junction differs from germline and may be a read error. This rearrangement joins TRBV4-3 to TRBJ1-2, with no clear D. The CDR3 totals 17 residues. From germline, CDR1 is LGHNA and CDR2 YSLEER. The CDR3 is CASSQAAHSFTNYGHTF. The CDR3, as DNA: TGCGCCAGCAGCCAAGCCGCCCACAGCTTTACTAACTATGGCCACACCTTC.

This clonotype has at least ten counts. In nucleotides, the CDR3 is TGTGCCAGCCGAAGGGAAACTGAAGCTTTCTTT. Translated, it gives CASRRETEAFF. The rearrangement links TRBV12-3 or TRBV12-4 to TRBJ1-1; D gene uncertain. The CDR3 runs 11 residues. The germline V and J ends were trimmed by 8 bases and 5 bases, with 9 bases remaining between them.

The V and J genes are TRBV20-1 and TRBJ2-2, with D uncertain. Trimming took 2 bases from V and 4 from J, leaving 11 bases between them. Germline V gene data show CDR1 as DFQATT and CDR2 as SNEGSKA (reference sequence). CDR3 length equals 14 residues. CDR3 region: CSARKPGPTGELFF. CDR3 DNA sequence: TGCAGTGCTAGAAAGCCAGGTCCCACCGGGGAGCTGTTTTTT.

The V gene is TRBV6-6, the J gene TRBJ1-2; 7 nucleotides line up with TRBD1. J was trimmed by 8 bases and V by 1 base; bases with no gene match: 10. Germline assignment: CDR1 MNHNY and CDR2 SVGAGI (reference sequence). The CDR3 spans 15 residues. The CDR3 reads CASSYFPGQVGGYTF. The CDR3 bases are TGTGCCAGCAGTTACTTCCCTGGACAGGTTGGCGGCTACACCTTC.

This clonotype was detected ten times or more. One end of the junction fails to match germline, which may point to a read error. The rearrangement uses TRBV4-1 and TRBJ2-7; TRBD1 matches at 7 bases. Germline CDR1 and CDR2: MGHRA and YSYEKL. The CDR3 sequence is 13 residues long. The CDR3 nucleotides are TGTGCCAGCAGCCAAGGGGGCGCCTACGAGCAGTACTTC. Encoded protein: CASSQGGAYEQYF.

V usage is TRBV2 and J usage is TRBJ2-7; 7 bases line up with TRBD2. The germline CDR1 and CDR2 sequences are SNHLY and FYNNEI. With 6 bases clipped from V and 2 bases from J, the junction kept 4 bases outside the gene matches. CDR3 length equals 13 residues. The DNA for the CDR3 is TGTGCCAGCAGGCCCGGACTAGCCTACGAGCAGTACTTC. It codes for CASRPGLAYEQYF. Based on the CDR3 plus reference TRBV2 and TRBJ2-7, the full variable domain is EPEVTQTPSHQVTQMGQEVILRCVPISNHLYFYWYRQILGQKVEFLVSFYNNEISEKSEIFDDQFSVERPDGSNFTLKIRSTKLEDSAMYFCASRPGLAYEQYFGPGTRLTVT.

V usage is TRBV12-5 and J usage is TRBJ1-1; D gene uncertain. Looked up from germline, CDR1 is LGHNT and CDR2 is FRNRAP. The CDR3 has 12 residues. V gave up 1 base and J gave up 6 bases, with 6 bases separating them. The CDR3 region is CASGLGRAEAFF. The CDR3 bases are TGTGCTAGTGGTTTGGGACGGGCTGAAGCTTTCTTT.

The rearrangement uses TRBV7-9 and TRBJ2-7; 16 positions match TRBD2. The V and J ends lost 5 bases and 0 bases, in that order; junction bases with no gene match: 7. The CDR3 has 18 residues. Per the germline V gene, CDR1 is SEHNR and CDR2 is FQNEAQ (reference sequence). The CDR3 DNA reads TGTGCCAGCAGCCCCGGGACTAGCGGGGGGGCCCGCTCCTACGAGCAGTACTTC. It yields the protein CASSPGTSGGARSYEQYF.

Comment on this clonotype: A much bigger clone sits one base away, suggesting this may be a read error. The genes are TRBV12-3 or TRBV12-4 and TRBJ1-1, with D perhaps matching TRBD1 (5 bases). This CDR3 region has 15 residues. V lost 6 bases and J lost 5, with 19 bases in between. The DNA of the CDR3 is TGTGCCAGCAGCCTCTGGGCCGGGGGTAGGACTGAAGCTTTCTTT. It is translated as CASSLWAGGRTEAFF.

This clonotype has just a few counts. This chain joins TRBV6-1 and TRBJ1-1; D remains ambiguous. Trimming removed 10 bases from V and 0 bases from J, with 12 bases in between. Germline CDR1 is MNHNS and CDR2 is SASEGT. This CDR3 has 13 residues. The CDR3 bases are TGTGCCATCCTATCCCTGGTGAACACTGAAGCTTTCTTT. Protein: CAILSLVNTEAFF.

In this sample, this clonotype turned up many times. In DNA form, the CDR3 reads TGTGCCACCAGTGATGGCCTCAGGGTCGGGGGTCAGCCCCAGCATTTT. Translating gives CATSDGLRVGGQPQHF. The chain combines TRBV24-1 with TRBJ1-5; D is possibly TRBD1 (5 bases). This CDR3 is built from 16 residues. The germline V gene has CDR1 KGHDR and CDR2 SFDVKD. V lost 3 bases and J 6 bases, leaving 17 bases between the germline ends.

In the case of this clonotype: A much more abundant neighbour one base away suggests this may be a read error. V is TRBV5-1 and J is TRBJ2-2, with 11 bases aligning to TRBD2. The V gene's germline CDR1 is SGHRS and CDR2 YFSETQ. CDR3 length: 16 residues. V shed 6 bases, J shed 0 bases, and the junction held 4 bases outside the gene matches. The CDR3 DNA sequence: TGCGCCAGCACCGGGGGACTAGCGGCGAACACCGGGGAGCTGTTTTTT. Translation: CASTGGLAANTGELFF. Full variable domain (missing parts from reference TRBV5-1 and TRBJ2-2): KAGVTQTPRYLIKTRGQQVTLSCSPISGHRSVSWYQQTPGQGLQFLFEYFSETQRNKGNFPGRFSGRQFSNSRSEMNVSTLELGDSALYLCASTGGLAANTGELFFGEGSRLTVL.

This clonotype has just a few counts. The chain combines TRBV7-3 with TRBJ2-2; 10 bases agree with TRBD2. The J segment lost 2 bases and the V segment lost 2 bases, leaving 5 bases of the junction unmatched. Germline CDR1 and CDR2: SGHTA and FQGTGA. The length of the CDR3 is 17 residues. The CDR3 DNA sequence: TGTGCCAGCAGCTTAGTTGGACTAGCGGTAAACACCGGGGAGCTGTTTTTT. It translates to CASSLVGLAVNTGELFF.

This clonotype was seen many times. V gene TRBV12-3 or TRBV12-4 combines with J gene TRBJ2-7, with 9 bases identical to TRBD1. V gave up 6 bases and J gave up 2 bases; unmatched junction bases: 2. The CDR3 covers 13 residues. The CDR3 DNA is TGTGCCAGCAGAAGACAGGGGGCCTACGAGCAGTACTTC. Residues: CASRRQGAYEQYF.

This clonotype was observed a handful of times. The rearrangement joins TRBV19 to TRBJ1-5, with D perhaps matching TRBD1 (5 bases). V shed 6 bases and J shed 8 bases, with 38 bases lying between them. The CDR3 totals 21 residues. Germline CDR1 LNHDA, CDR2 SQIVND (reference sequence). This CDR3 is CASSFGLGGRRSVMRVKPQHF. For the CDR3, the DNA is TGTGCCAGTAGCTTTGGACTCGGGGGAAGGCGGAGCGTAATGCGAGTTAAGCCCCAGCATTTT.